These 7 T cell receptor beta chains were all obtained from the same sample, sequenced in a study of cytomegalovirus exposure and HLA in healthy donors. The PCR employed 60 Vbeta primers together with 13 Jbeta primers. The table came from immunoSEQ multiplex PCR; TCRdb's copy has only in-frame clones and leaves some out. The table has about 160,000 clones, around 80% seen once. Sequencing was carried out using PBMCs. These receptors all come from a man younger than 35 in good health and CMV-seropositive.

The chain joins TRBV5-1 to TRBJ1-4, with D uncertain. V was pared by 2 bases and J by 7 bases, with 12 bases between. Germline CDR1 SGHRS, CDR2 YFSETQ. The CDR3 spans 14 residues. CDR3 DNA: TGCGCCAGCAGCTTAGGCCCGTCAGGTGAAAAACTGTTTTTT. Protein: CASSLGPSGEKLFF.

Here the CDR3 DNA reads TGCGCCAGCAGCCAAGGGCCCGGGGGAGGGGAGACCCAGTACTTC. Protein product: CASSQGPGGGETQYF. This sequence joins TRBV4-1 and TRBJ2-5, with TRBD2 matching over 7 bases. The CDR3 extends over 15 amino acids. The germline CDR1 and CDR2 sequences are MGHRA and YSYEKL. J gave up 5 bases and V 1 base, and 7 bases lay outside the gene matches.

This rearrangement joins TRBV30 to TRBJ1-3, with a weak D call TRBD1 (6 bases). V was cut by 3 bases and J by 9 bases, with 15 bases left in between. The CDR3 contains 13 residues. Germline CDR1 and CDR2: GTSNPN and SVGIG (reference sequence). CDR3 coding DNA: TGTGCCTGGAGAACCACAGGGCGGAGCACCATATATTTT. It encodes CAWRTTGRSTIYF.

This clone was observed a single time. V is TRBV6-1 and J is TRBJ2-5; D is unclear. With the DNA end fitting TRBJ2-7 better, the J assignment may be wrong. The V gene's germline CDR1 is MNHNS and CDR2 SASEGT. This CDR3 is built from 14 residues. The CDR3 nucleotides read TGTGCCAGTCACCTGGCGGCGAGCTCCTACGAGCAGTACTTC. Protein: CASHLAASSYEQYF.

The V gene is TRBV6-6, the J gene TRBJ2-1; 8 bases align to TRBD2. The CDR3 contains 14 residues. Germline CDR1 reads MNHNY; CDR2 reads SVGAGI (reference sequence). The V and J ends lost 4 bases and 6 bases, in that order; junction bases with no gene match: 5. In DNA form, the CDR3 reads TGTGCCAGCAGTTCAGCGGGAGCCGGCAATGAGCAGTTCTTC. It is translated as CASSSAGAGNEQFF.

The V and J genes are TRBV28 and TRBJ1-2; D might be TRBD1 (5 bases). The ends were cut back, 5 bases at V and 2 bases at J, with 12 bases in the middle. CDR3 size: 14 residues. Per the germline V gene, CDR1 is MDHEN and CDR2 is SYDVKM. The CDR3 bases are TGTGCCAGCAGTCCCCTTCAGGGAAACTATGGCTACACCTTC. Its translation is CASSPLQGNYGYTF.

This CDR3 reads CARDGIDNEQFF. The CDR3 region has the DNA TGTGCCAGAGACGGGATTGACAATGAGCAGTTCTTC. The chain is built from TRBV21-1 and TRBJ2-1; TRBD2 is the table's D call, not checked against the DNA. TRBV21-1 is a recognized pseudogene. The CDR3 spans 12 residues.